This T cell receptor (beta chain) was sequenced in a study of regulatory T cells in long-lasting Graves disease. The V end was cut by 7 bases, the J end by 4 bases, with 8 bases between. Germline assignment: CDR1 MNHNS and CDR2 SASEGT. The CDR3 consists of 11 residues. This clonotype was observed at least ten times. Its antigen is unknown. Time point denoted: newly diagnosed GD, antithyroid drugs for less than 3 months. Isolated PBMC RNA provided the starting material for the TCR library. Researchers made TCR beta libraries by using iRepertoire HTBI primers and running Arm-PCR on CDR3 regions. TCRdb processed the multiplex PCR reads anew with MiXCR; each CDR3 protein has one entry. The sample has roughly 250,000 distinct CDR3 sequences; about 18% are singletons. General study findings and limits: No thyroid tissue was studied; the work used peripheral blood only. Persistent disease samples used TRBV28, TRBJ1-2 and TRBJ2-5 preferentially.

This same sample was also taken into another study, of T cells in Graves' hyperthyroidism and ophthalmopathy.

Specimen: peripheral blood mononuclear cells (PBMCs), collected at new diagnosis, from a patient treated with antithyroid drugs. The chain recombines TRBV6-1 with TRBJ2-7, with D possibly TRBD2 on 6 matching bases. The TCR originated in a young woman with Graves disease. This chain's CDR3 is CASKEGYEQYF. CDR3 DNA sequence: TGTGCCAGCAAGGAGGGGTACGAGCAGTACTTC.